Listed below are T cell receptor beta chains from one sample, sequenced in a study of blood T cells in healthy people across ages. TCRdb fed the 5' RACE reads into MiXCR, producing one record per CDR3 protein. The table has roughly 1,100,000 distinct CDR3 sequences, about 25% seen once; the top ten hold less than 0.85%. These same data were also listed under a study on T cells of mothers and their children.

Material: blood. Receptors were obtained from a girl aged 2 to 9 in good health. Each CDR3 is given with its conserved first and last residue. A D gene is named only where the DNA matches it firmly. Rows may omit the clone size; those that give it use once, few, many or a size class.

- | 18 | TRBJ2-4 | - | TRBV19 | CASSIELSGQPLKNIQYF | TGTGCCAGTAGTATAGAATTAAGCGGCCAACCCCTAAAAAACATTCAGTACTTC
- | 14 | TRBJ2-7 | TRBD1 | TRBV27 | CASTLSGQGDEQYF | TGTGCCAGCACCTTATCGGGACAGGGTGACGAGCAGTACTTC
- | 14 | TRBJ2-5 | - | TRBV7-8 | CASSLESGEETQYF | TGTGCCAGCAGCTTAGAGTCAGGGGAAGAGACCCAGTACTTC
- | 16 | TRBJ2-5 | - | TRBV11-2 | CASSLRGSLPQETQYF | TGTGCCAGCAGCTTAAGGGGGTCATTACCCCAAGAGACCCAGTACTTC
- | 16 | TRBJ2-7 | TRBD2 | TRBV6-1 | CASSEASGGAGYEQYF | TGTGCCAGCAGTGAAGCTAGCGGGGGGGCCGGTTACGAGCAGTACTTC
- | 19 | TRBJ2-4 | TRBD2 | TRBV20-1 | CSARDGGLAGLIGKNIQYF | TGCAGTGCTAGAGATGGCGGACTAGCGGGGCTCATCGGCAAAAACATTCAGTACTTC
- | 15 | TRBJ2-7 | TRBD1 | TRBV4-3 | CASSRDRDRGYEQYF | TGCGCCAGCAGCCGGGACCGGGACAGGGGCTACGAGCAGTACTTC
few | 15 | TRBJ1-1 | - | TRBV7-2 | CASSLSQVGYTEAFF | TGTGCCAGCAGCTTAAGCCAAGTGGGGTACACTGAAGCTTTCTTT
few | 14 | TRBJ2-7 | - | TRBV11-2 | CASSSSHSTYEQYF | TGTGCCAGCAGCTCGAGCCATTCCACCTACGAGCAGTACTTC
- | 13 | TRBJ2-7 | TRBD1 | TRBV20-1 | CSALDRGLYEQYF | TGCAGTGCGCTGGACAGGGGGCTCTACGAGCAGTACTTC
few | 15 | TRBJ2-4 | - | TRBV28 | CASSLVGAGAGIQYF | TGTGCCAGCAGTTTGGTTGGGGCCGGGGCGGGCATTCAGTACTTC
- | 18 | TRBJ2-7 | TRBD2 | TRBV4-1 | CASSQGPVGSGSFHEQYF | TGCGCCAGCAGCCAAGGACCTGTTGGCAGCGGGAGTTTCCACGAGCAGTACTTC
once | 14 | TRBJ1-4 | - | TRBV6-5 | CASSLFLGGEKLFF | TGTGCCAGCAGCCTCTTCTTAGGGGGTGAAAAACTGTTTTTT
few | 16 | TRBJ2-3 | TRBD2 | TRBV28 | CASSFRGGGGADTQYF | TGTGCCAGCAGTTTTCGGGGGGGCGGCGGAGCGGATACGCAGTATTTT
few | 15 | TRBJ1-1 | - | TRBV7-9 | CASSLVGAQDTDAFF | TGTGCCAGCAGCTTAGTGGGGGCGCAGGACACTGATGCTTTCTTT
few | 12 | TRBJ1-5 | - | TRBV24-1 | CATSDPGGPQHF | TGTGCCACCAGTGATCCCGGGGGACCCCAGCATTTT
- | 17 | TRBJ2-1 | - | TRBV5-1 | CASSPYFGNLGYNEQFF | TGCGCCAGCAGCCCGTATTTTGGGAATTTGGGTTACAATGAGCAGTTCTTC
few | 16 | TRBJ2-7 | - | TRBV6-1 | CASSPILATSSYEQCF | TGTGCCAGCAGCCCCATTCTAGCGACGAGCTCCTACGAGCAGTGCTTC
many | 13 | TRBJ2-7 | - | TRBV27 | CASSFGESYEQYF | TGTGCCAGCAGTTTCGGAGAATCCTACGAGCAGTACTTC
- | 14 | TRBJ2-7 | - | TRBV12-3/TRBV12-4 | CASKEPGHYHEQYF | TGTGCCAGCAAAGAACCGGGACACTACCACGAGCAGTACTTC
- | 14 | TRBJ2-7 | TRBD1 | TRBV7-2 | CASSNTGGSYEQYF | TGTGCCAGCAGCAACACAGGGGGTAGCTACGAGCAGTACTTC
- | 15 | TRBJ2-3 | - | TRBV28 | CASSEISPSTDTQYF | TGTGCCAGCTCCGAGATCAGCCCTAGCACAGATACGCAGTATTTT
- | 17 | TRBJ1-5 | TRBD1 | TRBV6-2/TRBV6-3 | CASSYCTGGDCNQPQHF | TGTGCCAGCAGTTACTGCACAGGGGGCGACTGCAATCAGCCCCAGCATTTT
- | 16 | TRBJ2-4 | - | TRBV4-1 | CASSQDLRGPKNIQYF | TGCGCCAGCAGCCAAGATTTGCGGGGCCCCAAAAACATTCAGTACTTC
- | 17 | TRBJ2-6 | - | TRBV6-2/TRBV6-3 | CASSYRDSLSGANVLTF | TGTGCCAGCAGTTATAGAGACAGCCTCTCTGGGGCCAACGTCCTGACTTTC
- | 16 | TRBJ2-1 | TRBD1 | TRBV7-2 | CASSHYTQGNWDEQFF | TGTGCCAGCAGCCACTACACACAGGGGAATTGGGATGAGCAGTTCTTC
- | 15 | TRBJ2-3 | - | TRBV5-1 | CASSLEGFGTDTQYF | TGCGCCAGCAGCTTGGAAGGGTTCGGAACAGATACGCAGTATTTT
few | 14 | TRBJ2-2 | - | TRBV12-3/TRBV12-4 | CASSSDTFAGELFF | TGTGCCAGCAGTTCCGACACTTTCGCCGGGGAGCTGTTTTTT
few | 15 | TRBJ2-5 | - | TRBV3-1 | CASSQEAGAKETQYF | TGTGCCAGCAGCCAAGAGGCGGGGGCCAAAGAGACCCAGTACTTC
few | 13 | TRBJ2-1 | TRBD2 | TRBV12-3/TRBV12-4 | CASRPSGRGEQFF | TGTGCCAGCAGACCAAGCGGGAGGGGCGAGCAGTTCTTC
few | 16 | TRBJ2-1 | - | TRBV6-1 | CASSIASSGSYNEQFF | TGTGCCAGCTCAATAGCTTCAAGCGGTTCCTACAATGAGCAGTTCTTC
- | 17 | TRBJ1-1 | - | TRBV19 | CASSIKAPRRAGAEAFF | TGTGCCAGTAGTATTAAGGCCCCTCGACGCGCTGGGGCTGAAGCTTTCTTT
few | 13 | TRBJ2-5 | - | TRBV7-9 | CASSKDYEETQYF | TGTGCCAGCAGCAAGGACTATGAAGAGACCCAGTACTTC
- | 16 | TRBJ2-5 | TRBD2 | TRBV4-2 | CASSQPVAGLGETQYF | TGTGCCAGCAGCCAACCAGTAGCGGGGCTGGGGGAGACCCAGTACTTC
few | 15 | TRBJ1-2 | - | TRBV5-1 | CASSLEGGAFYGYTF | TGCGCCAGCAGCTTGGAGGGCGGCGCCTTCTATGGCTACACCTTC
few | 17 | TRBJ2-1 | - | TRBV7-2 | CASSTSWRASVPNEQFF | TGTGCCAGCAGCACTAGTTGGAGGGCTAGCGTTCCCAATGAGCAGTTCTTC
few | 14 | TRBJ2-5 | - | TRBV4-1 | CASSQVQGQETQYF | TGCGCCAGCAGCCAAGTCCAGGGGCAAGAGACCCAGTACTTC
few | 17 | TRBJ2-1 | TRBD1 | TRBV6-5 | CASSYGATGVAYNEQFF | TGTGCCAGCAGTTACGGGGCAACAGGGGTCGCCTACAATGAGCAGTTCTTC
- | 12 | TRBJ1-2 | - | TRBV13 | CASSFPPDGYTF | TGTGCCAGCAGCTTCCCCCCCGATGGCTACACCTTC
few | 13 | TRBJ2-7 | - | TRBV4-1 | CASSQSQFYEQYF | TGCGCCAGCAGCCAATCGCAGTTCTACGAGCAGTACTTC
- | 15 | TRBJ2-5 | - | TRBV5-1 | CASSLEYRAQETQYF | TGCGCCAGCAGCTTGGAGTATCGGGCTCAAGAGACCCAGTACTTC
few | 14 | TRBJ1-4 | - | TRBV14 | CASSQVYWGEKLFF | TGTGCCAGCAGCCAAGTATATTGGGGCGAAAAACTGTTTTTT
few | 15 | TRBJ2-3 | TRBD1 | TRBV7-9 | CASRPDRVHQGAQYF | TGTGCCAGCAGACCGGACAGGGTACATCAAGGGGCGCAGTATTTT
few | 15 | TRBJ2-2 | - | TRBV5-1 | CASSLANLGTGELFF | TGCGCCAGCAGCTTGGCCAATCTGGGGACCGGGGAGCTGTTTTTT
- | 16 | TRBJ2-1 | TRBD2 | TRBV6-2/TRBV6-3 | CASSYFRGGLYNEQFF | TGTGCCAGCAGTTATTTTCGGGGGGGCCTCTACAATGAGCAGTTCTTC
- | 12 | TRBJ1-1 | - | TRBV27 | CASRSRGTEAFF | TGTGCCAGCAGATCGAGGGGCACTGAAGCTTTCTTT
- | 20 | TRBJ2-7 | - | TRBV4-1 | CASSRRSDRNEAPRRYEQYF | TGCGCCAGCAGCCGGCGAAGTGACAGGAACGAAGCTCCACGGAGGTACGAGCAGTACTTC
- | 11 | TRBJ1-1 | - | TRBV20-1 | CSARRVTEAFF | TGCAGTGCTCGCAGGGTCACGGAAGCTTTCTTT
few | 18 | TRBJ2-3 | - | TRBV21-1 | CASSKGFYGEGKSDTQYF | TGTGCCAGCAGCAAAGGGTTTTACGGGGAGGGGAAATCGGATACGCAGTATTTT
- | 15 | TRBJ2-5 | TRBD2 | TRBV6-5 | CASSFGTSGRKTQYF | TGTGCCAGCAGTTTCGGGACTAGCGGGAGAAAGACCCAGTACTTC
- | 15 | TRBJ2-3 | - | TRBV3-1 | CASSQDPQATDTQYF | TGTGCCAGCAGCCAAGATCCCCAGGCCACAGATACGCAGTATTTT